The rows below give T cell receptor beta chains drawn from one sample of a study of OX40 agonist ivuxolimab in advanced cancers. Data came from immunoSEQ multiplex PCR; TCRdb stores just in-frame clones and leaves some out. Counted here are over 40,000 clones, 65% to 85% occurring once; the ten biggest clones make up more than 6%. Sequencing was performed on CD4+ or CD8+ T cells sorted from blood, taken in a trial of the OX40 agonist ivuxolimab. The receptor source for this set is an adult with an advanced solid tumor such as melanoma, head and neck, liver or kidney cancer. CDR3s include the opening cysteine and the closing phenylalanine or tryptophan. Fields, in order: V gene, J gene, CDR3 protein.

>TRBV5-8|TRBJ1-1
CASSLSIFRNTEAFF
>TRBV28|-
CASTAQGYEQYF
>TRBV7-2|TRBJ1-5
CASSDGVRPNQPQHF
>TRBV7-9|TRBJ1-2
CASSLGQIYGYTF
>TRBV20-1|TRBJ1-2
CSASGFWGYTF
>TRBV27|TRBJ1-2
CASATGTSYGYTF
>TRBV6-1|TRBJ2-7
CASSESTPRFYEQYF
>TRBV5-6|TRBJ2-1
CASSLQGSYNEQFF
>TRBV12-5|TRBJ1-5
CASGGTGRGSNQPQHF
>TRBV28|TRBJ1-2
CASSYDRVGAGGYTF
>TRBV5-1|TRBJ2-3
CASSPAGGGTDTQYF
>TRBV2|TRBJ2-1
CASPSRDRGLNEQFF
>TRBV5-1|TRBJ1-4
CASNRDLGEKLFF
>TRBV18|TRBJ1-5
CASSPPGRGGMNQPQHF